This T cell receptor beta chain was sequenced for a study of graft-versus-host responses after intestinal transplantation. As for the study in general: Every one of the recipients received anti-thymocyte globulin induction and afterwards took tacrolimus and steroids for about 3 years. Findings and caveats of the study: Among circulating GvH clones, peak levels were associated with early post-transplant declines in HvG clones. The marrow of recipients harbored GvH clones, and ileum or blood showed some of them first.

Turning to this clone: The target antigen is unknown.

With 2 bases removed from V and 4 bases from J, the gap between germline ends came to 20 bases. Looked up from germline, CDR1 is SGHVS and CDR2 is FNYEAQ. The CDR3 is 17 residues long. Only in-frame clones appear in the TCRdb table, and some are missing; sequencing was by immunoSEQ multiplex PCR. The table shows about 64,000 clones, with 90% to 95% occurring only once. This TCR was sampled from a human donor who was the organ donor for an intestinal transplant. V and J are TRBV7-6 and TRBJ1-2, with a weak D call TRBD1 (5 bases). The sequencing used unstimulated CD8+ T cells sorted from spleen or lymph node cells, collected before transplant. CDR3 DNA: TGTGCCAGCAGCTTAAAAGGAAGGAGGGGTAGGGTCTATGGCTACACCTTC. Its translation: CASSLKGRRGRVYGYTF.